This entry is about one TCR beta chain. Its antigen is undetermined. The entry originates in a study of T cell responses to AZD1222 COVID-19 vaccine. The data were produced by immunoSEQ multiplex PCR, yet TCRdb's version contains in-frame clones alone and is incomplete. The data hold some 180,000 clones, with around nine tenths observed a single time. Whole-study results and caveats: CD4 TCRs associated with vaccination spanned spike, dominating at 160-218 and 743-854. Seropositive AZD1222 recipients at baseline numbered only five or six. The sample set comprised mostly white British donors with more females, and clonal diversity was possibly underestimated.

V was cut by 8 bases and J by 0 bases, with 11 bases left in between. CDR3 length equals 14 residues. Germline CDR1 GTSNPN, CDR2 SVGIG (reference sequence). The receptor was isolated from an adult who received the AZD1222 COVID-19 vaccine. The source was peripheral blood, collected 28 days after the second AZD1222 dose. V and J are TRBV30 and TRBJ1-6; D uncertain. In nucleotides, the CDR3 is TGTGCCCTGCTCCAGAGCTCCTATAATTCACCCCTCCACTTT. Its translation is CALLQSSYNSPLHF.